The clone carrying this T cell receptor (beta chain) was observed many times. Its antigen is currently unknown. The entire patient cohort was treatment-naive prior to thyroid surgery. These data are taken from a study of metastatic and nonmetastatic thyroid tumors. Whole-study results and caveats: Within blood and tumor, benign nodules reportedly had significantly lower TCR beta diversity than malignant thyroid tumors did.

Source study methods: The distant-metastasis classifier for papillary thyroid cancer was built from CDR3 differences across clinicopathological groups. With MiXCR, TCRdb called clones anew from the PCR reads. The V and J calls come from TCRdb's annotation, not from the publication. Among about 15,000 clones listed, roughly 19% were seen once. This CDR3 is 13 amino acids long. Trimming cost V 6 bases and J 4 bases, with 10 bases left between them. Germline CDR1 is LNHDA and CDR2 is SQIVND (reference sequence). The chain couples TRBV19 to TRBJ2-1; a weak D match, TRBD1 (5 bases). The sample taken for sequencing was blood. The source of this sequence is a female donor with papillary thyroid cancer or a benign thyroid nodule (not recorded which). Some clones in this sample may be carry-over from other donors' samples. CDR3 amino acids: CASRDTTYNEQFF. The CDR3 coding sequence is TGTGCCAGTAGGGACACTACATACAATGAGCAGTTCTTC.